This T cell receptor beta chain derives from a study of CD8 T cells in ankylosing spondylitis. Worth noting for this clonotype: Its antigen is currently unknown.

CDR3 length equals 14 residues. Trimming at V came to 6 bases and at J to 4 bases, leaving 12 bases not matched to a gene. Germline V lookup: CDR1 SQVTM, CDR2 ANQGSEA. TCRdb ran MiXCR on the 5' RACE reads and lists one entry per CDR3 protein. The table has approximately 400,000 distinct CDR3 sequences, about 25% seen once. Study results and caveats: A motif in TCR beta, a set of eight highly homologous variants, appeared characteristic of ankylosing spondylitis blood. In synovial fluid and blood from reactive arthritis, some motif variants were previously reported.

The sequence was collected from a male donor with ankylosing spondylitis. The chain uses TRBV29-1 and TRBJ2-7, with 7 bases aligning to TRBD1. The specimen sequenced was blood, either unsorted or a sorted T cell fraction (not recorded which). The CDR3: CSVVTGILSYEQYF. The DNA for the CDR3 is TGCAGCGTCGTGACAGGGATTCTCTCATACGAGCAGTACTTC.